This T cell receptor beta chain stems from a study of blood T cells in healthy people across ages. A sample-barcoded 5' primer and a J-beta primer mix were used in a second PCR of about 7 to 12 cycles. TCRdb re-called the 5' RACE reads through MiXCR, storing one row per CDR3 protein. The sample contains under 2 million distinct CDR3 sequences, 30% to 35% of which appear only once. Germline-derived CDR1 and CDR2 are MNHEY and SVGAGI. The CDR3 extends over 14 amino acids. Trimming shortened V by 5 bases and J by 6 bases, and 17 bases separated the two germline ends. There were healthy Caucasian individuals from Russia, aged about 6 to 100, serving as donors. A few counts support this clonotype.

This TCR was sampled from a young woman in good health. Sequencing was carried out using blood. The chain is built from TRBV6-5 and TRBJ2-7; TRBD1 or TRBD2 may be the D gene (6 bases each). CDR3 in amino acids: CASSLLGGSAEQYF. The CDR3 region has the DNA TGTGCCAGCAGTCTATTAGGGGGGAGCGCCGAGCAGTACTTC.